This T cell receptor (beta chain) was captured in a study of neurological immune-mediated disorders. The authors produced cDNA by 5'RACE using 10-nucleotide random UMIs. MiXCR, applied by TCRdb to the 5' RACE reads, yields one record per CDR3 protein. This table holds some 37,000 distinct CDR3 sequences, approximately 5% found once. Trimming took 6 bases from V and 0 from J, leaving 11 bases between them. The CDR3 totals 14 residues. Germline loops: CDR1 SGHRS, CDR2 YFSETQ. This sequence originates from a man in his late teens or twenties in good health. The source material was CD4+ T cells from blood. The chain links TRBV5-1 to TRBJ2-3; no clear D gene. This CDR3 reads CASKRSGSTDTQYF. CDR3 bases: TGCGCCAGCAAAAGATCGGGTAGCACAGATACGCAGTATTTT.